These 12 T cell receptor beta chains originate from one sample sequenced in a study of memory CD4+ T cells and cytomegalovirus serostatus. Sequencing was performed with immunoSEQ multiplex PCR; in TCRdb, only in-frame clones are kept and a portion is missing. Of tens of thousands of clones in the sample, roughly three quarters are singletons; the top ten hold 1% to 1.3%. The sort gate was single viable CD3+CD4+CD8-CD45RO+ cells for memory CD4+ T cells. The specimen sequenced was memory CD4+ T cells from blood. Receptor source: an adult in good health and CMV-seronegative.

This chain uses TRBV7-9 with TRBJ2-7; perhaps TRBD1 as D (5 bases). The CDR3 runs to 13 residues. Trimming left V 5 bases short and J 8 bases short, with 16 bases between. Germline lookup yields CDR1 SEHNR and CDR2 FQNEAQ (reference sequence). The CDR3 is CASSLSDRPQQYF. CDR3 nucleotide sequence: TGTGCCAGCAGCCTGAGTGACAGACCGCAGCAGTACTTC.

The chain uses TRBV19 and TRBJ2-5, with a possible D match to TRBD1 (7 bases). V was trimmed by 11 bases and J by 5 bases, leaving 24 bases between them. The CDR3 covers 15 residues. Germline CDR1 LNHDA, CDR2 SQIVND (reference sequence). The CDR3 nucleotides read TGTGCCGGCAGGGGGAGGATTCCCGGGATGGAGACCCAGTACTTC. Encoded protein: CAGRGRIPGMETQYF.

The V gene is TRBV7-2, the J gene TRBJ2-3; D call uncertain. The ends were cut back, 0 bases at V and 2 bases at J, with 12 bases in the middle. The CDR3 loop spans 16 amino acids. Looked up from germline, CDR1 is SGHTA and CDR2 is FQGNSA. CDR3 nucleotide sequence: TGTGCCAGCAGCTTAGCGAAAGGGCGTTCCACAGATACGCAGTATTTT. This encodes CASSLAKGRSTDTQYF.

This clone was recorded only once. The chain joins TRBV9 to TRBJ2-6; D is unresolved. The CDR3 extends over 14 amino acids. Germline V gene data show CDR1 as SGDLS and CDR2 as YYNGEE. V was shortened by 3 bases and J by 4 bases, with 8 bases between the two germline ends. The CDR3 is CASSGNLGANVLTF. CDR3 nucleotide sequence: TGTGCCAGCAGCGGGAACCTCGGGGCCAACGTCCTGACTTTC.

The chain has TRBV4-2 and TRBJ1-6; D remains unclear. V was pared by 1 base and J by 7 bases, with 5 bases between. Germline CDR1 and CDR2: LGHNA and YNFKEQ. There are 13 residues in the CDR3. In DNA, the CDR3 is TGTGCCAGCAGCCAAGCCCGAAATTCACCCCTCCACTTT. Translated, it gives CASSQARNSPLHF.

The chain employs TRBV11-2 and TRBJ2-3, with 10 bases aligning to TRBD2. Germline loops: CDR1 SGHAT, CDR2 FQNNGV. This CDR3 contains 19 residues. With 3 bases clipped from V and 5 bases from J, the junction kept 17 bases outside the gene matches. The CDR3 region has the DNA TGTGCCAGCAGCTTGGGGGGGGCTAGCGGGAGAGGATGGTTAGATACGCAGTATTTT. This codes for CASSLGGASGRGWLDTQYF.

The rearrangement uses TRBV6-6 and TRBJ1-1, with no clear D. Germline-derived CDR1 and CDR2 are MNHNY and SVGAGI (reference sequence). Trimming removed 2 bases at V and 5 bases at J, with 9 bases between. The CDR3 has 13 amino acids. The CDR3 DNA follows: TGTGCCAGCAGTTACAGGCTGGAAACTGAAGCTTTCTTT. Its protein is CASSYRLETEAFF.

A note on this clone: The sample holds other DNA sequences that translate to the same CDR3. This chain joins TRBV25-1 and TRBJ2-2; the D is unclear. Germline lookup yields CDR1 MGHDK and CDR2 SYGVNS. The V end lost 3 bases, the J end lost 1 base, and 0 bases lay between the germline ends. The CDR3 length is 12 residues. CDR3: CASSENTGELFF. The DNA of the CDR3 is TGTGCCAGCAGTGAGAACACCGGGGAGCTGTTTTTT.

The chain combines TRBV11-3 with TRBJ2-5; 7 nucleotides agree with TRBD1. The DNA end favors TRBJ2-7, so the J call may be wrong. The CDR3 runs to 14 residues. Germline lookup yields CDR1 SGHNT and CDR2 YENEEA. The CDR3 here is CASSERDRFYEQYF. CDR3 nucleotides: TGTGCCAGCAGCGAAAGGGACAGATTCTACGAGCAGTACTTC.

The CDR3: CASSLRGSGNTIYF. The CDR3 bases are TGTGCCAGCAGCTTAAGGGGAAGCGGAAACACCATATATTTT. This sequence joins TRBV13 and TRBJ1-3; D perhaps matches TRBD1 (5 bases). The germline gives CDR1 PRHDT, CDR2 FYEKMQ (reference sequence). CDR3 length: 14 residues. The V gene lost 2 bases and the J gene lost 4 bases, with 9 bases spanning the gap.

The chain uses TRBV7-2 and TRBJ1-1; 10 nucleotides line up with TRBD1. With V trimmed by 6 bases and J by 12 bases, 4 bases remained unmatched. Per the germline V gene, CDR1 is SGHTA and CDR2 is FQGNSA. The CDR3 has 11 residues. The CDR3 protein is CASRPDRGTFF. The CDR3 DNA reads TGTGCCAGCAGACCGGACAGGGGGACTTTCTTT. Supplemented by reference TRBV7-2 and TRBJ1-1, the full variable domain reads GAGVSQSPSNKVTEKGKDVELRCDPISGHTALYWYRQSLGQGLEFLIYFQGNSAPDKSGLPSDRFSAERTGGSVSTLTIQRTQQEDSAVYLCASRPDRGTFFGQGTRLTVV.

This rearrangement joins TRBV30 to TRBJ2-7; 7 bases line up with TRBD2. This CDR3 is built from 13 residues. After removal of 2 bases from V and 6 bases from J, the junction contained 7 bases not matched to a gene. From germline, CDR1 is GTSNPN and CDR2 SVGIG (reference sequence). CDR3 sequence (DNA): TGTGCCTGGAGTAGGACTAGAATCGGCGAGCAGTACTTC. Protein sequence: CAWSRTRIGEQYF. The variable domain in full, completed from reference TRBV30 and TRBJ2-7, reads SQTIHQWPATLVQPVGSPLSLECTVEGTSNPNLYWYRQAAGRGLQLLFYSVGIGQISSEVPQNLSASRPQDRQFILSSKKLLLSDSGFYLCAWSRTRIGEQYFGPGTRLTVT.